A selection of T cell receptor beta chains follows, all from one sample in a study of cytomegalovirus exposure and HLA in healthy donors. Data came from immunoSEQ multiplex PCR; TCRdb stores just in-frame clones and leaves some out. The table lists fewer than 350,000 clones, 70% to 90% of them singletons. Sequencing input: PBMCs. The receptors derive from a woman between 18 and 30 years old in good health and CMV-seronegative. CDR3s include the opening cysteine and the closing phenylalanine or tryptophan. The order of the fields is V gene, J gene, D gene, clone size, CDR3 protein, CDR3 DNA. The D gene is left open where the match is weak. The size of a clone is reported for some rows only, either as once, few or many, or as a class for expanded clones.

TRBV27,TRBJ1-6,TRBD1,-,CASSFTGDYNSPLHF,TGTGCCAGCAGTTTCACAGGGGATTATAATTCCCCCCTCCACTTT
TRBV7-2,TRBJ2-7,-,-,CASTRNSYEQYF,TGTGCCAGCACCCGTAACTCCTACGAGCAGTACTTC
TRBV7-9,TRBJ1-5,TRBD1,-,CSSSAWTGGNQPQHF,TGTTCCAGCAGCGCCTGGACAGGGGGAAATCAGCCCCAGCATTTT
TRBV10-2,TRBJ1-1,TRBD1,-,CASSEPQGVYTEAFF,TGCGCCAGCAGTGAGCCCCAGGGGGTCTACACTGAAGCTTTCTTT
TRBV10-3,TRBJ1-1,TRBD1,once,CAISEPDRGKAFF,TGTGCCATCAGTGAACCCGACAGGGGAAAAGCTTTCTTT
TRBV29-1,TRBJ2-3,TRBD1,-,CSAVPGQGPRTDTQYF,TGCAGCGCCGTCCCGGGACAGGGCCCTCGGACAGATACGCAGTATTTT
TRBV4-1,TRBJ2-5,-,-,CASSRLPLETQYF,TGCGCCAGCAGCCGACTCCCCCTGGAGACCCAGTACTTC
TRBV10-3,TRBJ2-2,-,-,CAISGSGYTGELFF,TGTGCCATCAGTGGTAGCGGCTACACCGGGGAGCTGTTTTTT
TRBV30,TRBJ2-7,TRBD1,-,CAWRGTGSYEQYF,TGTGCCTGGAGAGGGACAGGGTCATACGAGCAGTACTTC
TRBV5-8,TRBJ1-2,-,-,CASHGFFNYGYTF,TGTGCTTCGCACGGGTTTTTTAACTATGGCTACACCTTC
TRBV6-5,TRBJ1-6,TRBD1,-,CASSRDRGPPLHF,TGTGCCAGCAGCCGGGACAGGGGTCCACCCCTCCACTTT
TRBV21-1,TRBJ2-5,-,-,CASRPTPSSWAQETQYF,TGTGCCAGCAGACCGACCCCTTCCAGTTGGGCCCAAGAGACCCAGTACTTC
TRBV7-3,TRBJ2-6,TRBD1,-,CASSFGTGDGANVLTF,TGTGCCAGCAGCTTCGGGACAGGGGACGGGGCCAACGTCCTGACTTTC
TRBV27,TRBJ2-7,TRBD2,once,CASRRGEVGEQYF,TGTGCCAGCAGACGGGGGGAGGTGGGTGAGCAGTACTTC
TRBV15,TRBJ2-7,TRBD1,-,CATSREAGGPYEQYF,TGTGCCACCAGCAGAGAGGCAGGGGGCCCCTACGAGCAGTACTTC
TRBV6-6,TRBJ2-1,TRBD2,few,CASSPQPSTSGGEQFF,TGTGCCAGCAGTCCCCAGCCCTCGACTAGCGGGGGTGAGCAGTTCTTC
TRBV4-2,TRBJ1-2,-,once,CASSPRVVEGYTF,TGTGCCAGCAGCCCAAGAGTGGTGGAGGGCTACACCTTC
TRBV7-9,TRBJ1-2,TRBD1,-,CASSLRGTVGGYTF,TGTGCCAGCAGCTTAAGGGGGACAGTAGGCGGCTACACCTTC
TRBV6-5,TRBJ1-4,TRBD1,-,CASRRQGFNEKLFF,TGTGCCAGCAGGCGACAGGGATTTAATGAAAAACTGTTTTTT
TRBV11-2,TRBJ1-4,TRBD1,-,CASSLGGQGREKLFF,TGTGCCAGCAGCTTAGGGGGACAGGGTCGGGAAAAACTGTTTTTT
TRBV27,TRBJ2-1,TRBD2,-,CASSPGGPREQFF,TGTGCCAGCAGTCCGGGGGGGCCACGTGAGCAGTTCTTC
TRBV2,TRBJ1-1,-,-,CASSAGRANTEAFF,TGTGCCAGCAGTGCAGGAAGAGCAAACACTGAAGCTTTCTTT
TRBV29-1,TRBJ1-2,-,once,CSTHLLVTGGYTF,TGCAGCACGCACTTATTAGTCACAGGAGGCTACACCTTC
TRBV27,TRBJ2-6,-,-,CASSSGGPGANVLTF,TGTGCCAGCAGTTCGGGGGGCCCTGGGGCCAACGTCCTGACTTTC
TRBV10-3,TRBJ1-2,TRBD1,-,CAISDRTGGEYGYTF,TGTGCCATCAGTGACCGGACAGGGGGCGAGTATGGCTACACCTTC
TRBV11-2,TRBJ1-1,-,-,CASSLEGTVDTETFF,TGTGCCAGCAGCTTAGAAGGAACAGTTGACACTGAAACTTTCTTT
TRBV2,TRBJ2-3,-,-,CASGGATDTQYF,TGTGCCAGCGGGGGGGCCACAGATACGCAGTATTTT
TRBV27,TRBJ1-5,-,-,CASSRRQSNQPQHF,TGTGCCAGCAGTAGAAGACAGAGCAATCAGCCCCAGCATTTT
TRBV7-7,TRBJ2-7,TRBD1,-,CASSSHKDREDDYEQYF,TGTGCTAGCAGCTCCCATAAGGACAGGGAGGACGACTACGAGCAGTACTTC
TRBV7-9,TRBJ1-1,TRBD1,-,CASSLRQGMNTEAFF,TGTGCCAGCAGCTTAAGACAGGGCATGAACACTGAAGCTTTCTTT
TRBV7-8,TRBJ1-2,TRBD1,-,CASSEGQGIYGYTF,TGTGCCAGCAGCGAGGGACAGGGGATCTATGGCTACACCTTC
TRBV11-2,TRBJ2-1,TRBD2,-,CASSSRLGSGGAHEQFF,TGTGCCAGCAGCTCTCGACTGGGAAGCGGGGGGGCCCATGAGCAGTTCTTC
TRBV15,TRBJ1-2,-,-,CATSRDGAGSGYTF,TGTGCCACCAGCAGAGATGGGGCAGGGTCTGGCTACACCTTC
TRBV7-6,TRBJ1-1,-,-,CASSLGQNTEAFF,TGTGCCAGCAGCTTAGGTCAGAACACTGAAGCTTTCTTT
TRBV30,TRBJ2-5,TRBD1,once,CAWSARPDRVGGETQYF,TGTGCCTGGAGTGCCAGACCCGACAGGGTTGGAGGAGAGACCCAGTACTTC
TRBV27,TRBJ1-2,-,-,CASSFTVDSRYGYTF,TGTGCCAGCAGTTTTACTGTCGACAGCCGATATGGCTACACCTTC
TRBV5-1,TRBJ1-2,-,-,CASSFSRPLTGDLGYTF,TGCGCCAGCAGCTTTTCAAGGCCCCTGACCGGGGATCTCGGCTACACCTTC
TRBV6-5,TRBJ1-3,-,-,CASRPRVSGNTIYF,TGTGCCAGCAGACCCAGGGTGTCCGGAAACACCATATATTTT
TRBV4-1,TRBJ2-2,-,-,CASSRERSTGELFF,TGCGCCAGCAGCCGAGAGAGGTCGACCGGGGAGCTGTTTTTT
TRBV19,TRBJ2-1,TRBD2,-,CASVLAGGNEQFF,TGTGCCAGCGTCCTAGCGGGGGGCAATGAGCAGTTCTTC
TRBV7-6,TRBJ2-1,-,-,CASSAALGRRLNEQFF,TGTGCCAGCAGCGCTGCCTTGGGGAGACGGTTGAATGAGCAGTTCTTC
TRBV18,TRBJ2-1,TRBD1,few,CASSETGDNYNEQFF,TGTGCCAGCTCGGAGACAGGGGACAACTACAATGAGCAGTTCTTC
TRBV5-6,TRBJ1-5,-,-,CASSFTGSNQPQHF,TGTGCCAGCAGCTTCACAGGGAGCAATCAGCCCCAGCATTTT
TRBV5-6,TRBJ2-7,-,-,CASGGGKPYEQYF,TGTGCCAGCGGGGGGGGCAAACCCTACGAGCAGTACTTC
TRBV19,TRBJ1-6,TRBD1,-,CASSPPRTGSPLHF,TGTGCCAGTAGTCCCCCGAGGACAGGCTCACCCCTCCACTTT
TRBV6-5,TRBJ2-7,TRBD1,-,CASSYSGQGAYEQYF,TGTGCCAGCAGTTACTCCGGACAGGGGGCCTACGAGCAGTACTTC
TRBV18,TRBJ1-1,-,-,CASLTQGNTEAFF,TGTGCCAGCCTTACACAGGGTAACACTGAAGCTTTCTTT
TRBV11-1,TRBJ1-3,-,-,CASTNDRTSGNTIYF,TGTGCCAGCACCAATGATAGAACTTCCGGAAACACCATATATTTT
TRBV5-1,TRBJ2-7,TRBD2,-,CASSLAPAGDLSSYEQYF,TGCGCCAGCAGCTTGGCCCCCGCGGGGGACCTCTCTTCCTACGAGCAGTACTTC
TRBV7-9,TRBJ1-1,TRBD1,-,CASSSGQGPHVEAFF,TGTGCCAGCAGCTCGGGACAGGGCCCGCACGTTGAAGCTTTCTTT
TRBV11-2,TRBJ2-3,-,-,CASSFRGGRGRTDTQYF,TGTGCCAGCAGCTTCCGGGGAGGGCGGGGGCGCACAGATACGCAGTATTTT
TRBV6-1,TRBJ1-1,-,-,CASTNLGGNTEAFF,TGTGCCAGCACCAACTTAGGGGGGAACACTGAAGCTTTCTTT
TRBV7-9,TRBJ1-2,-,-,CASSLSFEGSHGYTF,TGTGCCAGCAGCTTATCATTTGAAGGGAGTCACGGCTACACCTTC
TRBV4-1,TRBJ2-5,TRBD2,-,CASSQVLAGGEQETRYF,TGCGCCAGCAGCCAAGTCCTAGCGGGGGGAGAGCAAGAGACCCGGTACTTC